This T cell receptor beta chain was identified during a study of shared clonotypes between healthy human individuals. The authors' processing: ImmunoSEQ gave junction-only sequences without quality scores, so filtering differed. Clones were read by immunoSEQ multiplex PCR, and TCRdb kept only the in-frame ones, dropping some. D and trimming were read from the DNA, whereas the V and J calls and clone size are those reported in that table. The table records roughly 490,000 clones, about 80% of them present only once. Looked up from germline, CDR1 is LGHNA and CDR2 is YNFKEQ. The V segment lost 1 base and the J segment 2 bases; nucleotides outside the gene matches: 7. This CDR3 is built from 16 residues.

Sequencing was performed on PBMCs. J is TRBJ2-7 and V is TRBV4-2, with 8 bases that match TRBD2. This receptor was identified in a woman in her thirties or forties in good health. Some clones in this sample may be carry-over from other donors' samples. The CDR3 reads CASSQGGTRGPYEQYF. Here the CDR3 DNA reads TGTGCCAGCAGCCAAGGGGGGACTAGGGGACCCTACGAGCAGTACTTC.